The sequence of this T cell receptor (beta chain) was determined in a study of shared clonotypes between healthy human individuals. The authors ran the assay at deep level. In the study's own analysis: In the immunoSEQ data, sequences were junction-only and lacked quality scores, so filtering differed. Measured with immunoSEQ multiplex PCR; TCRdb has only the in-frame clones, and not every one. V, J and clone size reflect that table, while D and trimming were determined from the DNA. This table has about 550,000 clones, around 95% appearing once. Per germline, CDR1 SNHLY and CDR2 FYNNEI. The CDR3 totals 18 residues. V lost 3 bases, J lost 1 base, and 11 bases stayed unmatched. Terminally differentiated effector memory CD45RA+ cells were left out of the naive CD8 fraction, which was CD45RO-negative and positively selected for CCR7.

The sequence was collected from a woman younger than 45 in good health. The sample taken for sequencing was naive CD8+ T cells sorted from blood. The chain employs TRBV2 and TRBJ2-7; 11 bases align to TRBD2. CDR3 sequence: CASSDSRLAGWGSYEQYF. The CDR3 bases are TGTGCCAGCAGTGATTCGAGACTAGCGGGGTGGGGGTCCTACGAGCAGTACTTC.